Below, 20 T cell receptor beta chains from the same sample are listed, as sequenced in a study of T cell responses to AZD1222 COVID-19 vaccine. Sequenced by immunoSEQ multiplex PCR; TCRdb stores in-frame clones only, minus some. The table has around 140,000 clones, approximately 90% seen once. The input for sequencing was peripheral blood, taken on day 0 of AZD1222 vaccination. The receptors shown here come from an adult in good health.

This chain connects TRBV14 to TRBJ2-7, with 7 bases lining up with TRBD1. Germline V gene lookup returns CDR1 SGHDN and CDR2 FVKESK. Losses at the gene ends were 7 bases for V and 12 bases for J; bases not matched to a gene: 18. CDR3 length equals 14 residues. DNA for the CDR3: TGTGCCAGCACCCAGACCGGGACAGCTCCCCCTACGTACTTC. Protein: CASTQTGTAPPTYF.

This chain uses TRBV2 with TRBJ2-1, with 9 bases aligning to TRBD2. After removal of 4 bases from V and 9 bases from J, the junction contained 10 bases not matched to a gene. CDR3 length: 15 amino acids. From germline, CDR1 is SNHLY and CDR2 FYNNEI. The CDR3 bases are TGTGCCAGCAGTGTTGGGCGGGGGGGAGTTAGTGAGCAGTTCTTC. Amino acid sequence: CASSVGRGGVSEQFF.

This clone has a handful of counts. The chain is built from TRBV7-6 and TRBJ1-1; D might be TRBD1 (6 bases). Trimming left V 5 bases short and J 2 bases short, with 18 bases between. This CDR3 comprises 16 residues. From germline, CDR1 is SGHVS and CDR2 FNYEAQ. DNA of the CDR3: TGTGCCAGCAGCCACGGCGGGCCAGGGGCAAACACTGAAGCTTTCTTT. Its translation is CASSHGGPGANTEAFF. The complete variable domain, with remaining parts taken from reference TRBV7-6 and TRBJ1-1, reads GAGVSQSPRYKVTKRGQDVALRCDPISGHVSLYWYRQALGQGPEFLTYFNYEAQQDKSGLPNDRFSAERPEGSISTLTIQRTEQRDSAMYRCASSHGGPGANTEAFFGQGTRLTVV.

The J gene is TRBJ1-5, the V gene TRBV5-8; the D is unclear. CDR1 and CDR2 from the germline V gene are SGHTS and YDEGEE. This CDR3 spans 13 amino acids. The V end lost 10 bases, the J end lost 8 bases, and 19 bases lay between the germline ends. The CDR3 protein is CASLQDGGEPQHF. The DNA for the CDR3 is TGTGCCTCACTTCAGGACGGCGGGGAGCCCCAGCATTTT.

CDR3 amino acids: CASSFNMDSYEQYF. CDR3 in DNA: TGCGCCAGCAGCTTTAACATGGACTCCTACGAGCAGTACTTC. The chain is built from TRBV5-1 and TRBJ2-7; D remains ambiguous. CDR3 length: 14 residues. Germline V gives CDR1 SGHRS, CDR2 YFSETQ. Trimming left V 2 bases short and J 0 bases short, with 9 bases between.

The rearrangement uses TRBV5-1 and TRBJ2-7, with D tentatively TRBD1 (5 bases). The CDR3 covers 14 residues. Trimming removed 0 bases at V and 5 bases at J, with 12 bases between. Germline CDR1 SGHRS, CDR2 YFSETQ. CDR3 protein: CASSLGQFVDEQYF. The CDR3 DNA follows: TGCGCCAGCAGCTTGGGACAGTTCGTCGACGAGCAGTACTTC.

In the case of this clone: Other nucleotide sequences in the sample specify the same CDR3. The chain links TRBV5-1 to TRBJ1-1; D unclear. The CDR3 consists of 13 residues. Germline CDR1 reads SGHRS; CDR2 reads YFSETQ. V lost 4 bases and J lost 2, with 9 bases in between. For the CDR3, the DNA is TGCGCCAGCAGCCCAGACGGTAACACTGAAGCTTTCTTT. Translated, it gives CASSPDGNTEAFF.

The V call is TRBV7-8, the J call TRBJ2-7, with TRBD2 matching over 7 bases. Trimming cost V 5 bases and J 1 base; bases outside gene matches: 8. The germline V gene has CDR1 SGHVS and CDR2 FQNEAQ. This CDR3 is 15 amino acids long. This CDR3 is CASSPGGTTSYEQYF. As DNA, the CDR3 is TGTGCCAGCAGCCCCGGGGGGACGACGTCCTACGAGCAGTACTTC.

V usage is TRBV7-9 and J usage is TRBJ1-1, with D possibly TRBD1 on 6 matching bases. This CDR3 region has 14 residues. Trimming left V 1 base short and J 3 bases short, with 9 bases between. Germline values: CDR1 SEHNR, CDR2 FQNEAQ (reference sequence). CDR3 sequence: CASSLDPGDTEAFF. CDR3 coding DNA: TGTGCCAGCAGCTTAGACCCAGGGGACACTGAAGCTTTCTTT. Full variable domain (outside the CDR3, taken from reference TRBV7-9 and TRBJ1-1): DTGVSQNPRHKITKRGQNVTFRCDPISEHNRLYWYRQTLGQGPEFLTYFQNEAQLEKSRLLSDRFSAERPKGSFSTLEIQRTEQGDSAMYLCASSLDPGDTEAFFGQGTRLTVV.

The rearrangement uses TRBV5-1 and TRBJ1-1, with D perhaps TRBD1 (6 bases). V lost 4 bases to trimming and J lost 2 bases, with 12 bases between them. CDR1 and CDR2 from the germline V gene are SGHRS and YFSETQ. CDR3 length: 14 residues. Written as DNA, the CDR3 is TGCGCCAGCAGCCTCCCGACAGGAAACACTGAAGCTTTCTTT. It is translated as CASSLPTGNTEAFF.

The J gene is TRBJ1-1, the V gene TRBV5-1, with D possibly TRBD1 on 6 matching bases. The CDR3 loop spans 14 amino acids. Between the trimmed V and J ends, which lost 7 bases and 0 bases, there was a span of 13 bases. Germline values: CDR1 SGHRS, CDR2 YFSETQ. The CDR3 region has the DNA TGCGCCAGCGGCCGGGGGGACATGAACACTGAAGCTTTCTTT. Translating gives CASGRGDMNTEAFF.

The J gene is TRBJ1-5, the V gene TRBV4-1; 9 bases line up with TRBD1. V shed 3 bases, J shed 0 bases, and the junction held 9 bases outside the gene matches. This CDR3 has 18 residues. Looked up from germline, CDR1 is MGHRA and CDR2 is YSYEKL. The CDR3 nucleotides read TGCGCCAGCAGCCAGGGGACAGGGCGTTCCTTTAGCAATCAGCCCCAGCATTTT. It translates to CASSQGTGRSFSNQPQHF.

The V call is TRBV5-4, the J call TRBJ1-5; 11 positions match TRBD1. Trimming removed 8 bases from V and 0 bases from J; junction bases left unmatched: 7. Germline CDR1 SGHNT, CDR2 YYREEE (reference sequence). The CDR3 has 16 amino acids. DNA of the CDR3: TGTGCCAGTTCCGGGACAGGGGGTTATAGCAATCAGCCCCAGCATTTT. It codes for CASSGTGGYSNQPQHF. Supplemented by reference TRBV5-4 and TRBJ1-5, the full variable domain reads ETGVTQSPTHLIKTRGQQVTLRCSSQSGHNTVSWYQQALGQGPQFIFQYYREEENGRGNFPPRFSGLQFPNYSSELNVNALELDDSALYLCASSGTGGYSNQPQHFGDGTRLSIL.

CDR3 residues: CAWRGVGGYTF. CDR3 DNA: TGTGCCTGGAGGGGGGTAGGTGGCTACACCTTC. The J gene is TRBJ1-2, the V gene TRBV30; weak D call: TRBD1 (5 bases). The CDR3 consists of 11 residues. Germline V lookup: CDR1 GTSNPN, CDR2 SVGIG (reference sequence). V lost 3 bases to trimming and J lost 7 bases, with 9 bases between them.

The rearrangement joins TRBV30 to TRBJ2-4; 9 bases fit TRBD1. This CDR3 spans 13 amino acids. V lost 4 bases and J lost 8; bases outside the gene matches: 6. Germline CDR1 reads GTSNPN; CDR2 reads SVGIG (reference sequence). CDR3 sequence (DNA): TGTGCCTGGAACAGGGGGCTGGTAGACATTCAGTACTTC. Translating gives CAWNRGLVDIQYF.

The J gene is TRBJ2-7, the V gene TRBV5-1; the match to TRBD2 covers 9 bases. CDR3 length: 12 residues. Germline V gene data show CDR1 as SGHRS and CDR2 as YFSETQ. V lost 5 bases, J lost 6 bases, and 3 bases stayed unmatched. CDR3 region: CASSLAGLEQYF. In DNA form, the CDR3 reads TGCGCCAGCAGTCTAGCGGGACTCGAGCAGTACTTC. Using reference TRBV5-1 and TRBJ2-7 for the parts outside the CDR3, the full variable domain is KAGVTQTPRYLIKTRGQQVTLSCSPISGHRSVSWYQQTPGQGLQFLFEYFSETQRNKGNFPGRFSGRQFSNSRSEMNVSTLELGDSALYLCASSLAGLEQYFGPGTRLTVT.

This chain uses TRBV20-1 with TRBJ1-5, with D possibly matching TRBD1 (5 bases). This CDR3 is built from 12 residues. V was cut by 3 bases and J by 6 bases, with 9 bases left in between. Germline assignment: CDR1 DFQATT and CDR2 SNEGSKA (reference sequence). The CDR3 sequence is CSASWGFQPQHF. The CDR3 DNA is TGCAGTGCTAGTTGGGGGTTTCAGCCCCAGCATTTT.

The gene calls are TRBV10-3 and TRBJ1-2; D unclear. The CDR3 has 15 residues. In germline, CDR1 is ENHRY, CDR2 SYGVKD. V shed 2 bases and J shed 3 bases, with 13 bases lying between them. The CDR3 reads CAISEPSRPDYGYTF. CDR3 DNA: TGTGCCATCAGTGAGCCGAGCAGGCCCGACTATGGCTACACCTTC.

V and J are TRBV5-1 and TRBJ1-1, with TRBD1 matching over 12 bases. V was clipped by 4 bases and J by 7 bases; unmatched bases: 11. The CDR3 has 16 amino acids. CDR1 is SGHRS, CDR2 YFSETQ, per germline. CDR3: CASSLGEGTGGSEAFF. Here the CDR3 DNA reads TGCGCCAGCAGCCTGGGAGAGGGGACAGGGGGCAGTGAAGCTTTCTTT.

This chain joins TRBV3-1 (or the pseudogene TRBV3-2) and TRBJ1-5; a weak D match, TRBD1 (6 bases). This CDR3 has 15 amino acids. The germline gives CDR1 LGHDT, CDR2 YNNKEL (reference sequence). V gave up 3 bases and J gave up 1 base, with 10 bases separating them. Written as DNA, the CDR3 is TGTGCCAGCAGCCAGTCAGGGGTGAGCAATCAGCCCCAGCATTTT. It yields the protein CASSQSGVSNQPQHF.